This T cell receptor (beta chain) was obtained from a study of blood T cell repertoires in COVID-19. Study overall: Nucleic acid was either cDNA or gDNA, and it came from T cells, B-cell-depleted T cells, or PBMCs.

CDR1 and CDR2 from the germline V gene are LGHNT and FRNRAP. Trimming shortened V by 5 bases and J by 8 bases, and 18 bases separated the two germline ends. The CDR3 runs to 14 residues. Authors' methods: The assay estimated nucleated cells by amplifying reference gene primers. Assay: immunoSEQ multiplex PCR; the TCRdb copy retains only in-frame clones and omits some. V and J calls and clone size are given by that table; D and trimming were obtained from the DNA. In the table there are 190,000 or so clones, 80% to 90% of which are singletons. The sequencing input was peripheral blood. The sequence was obtained from a man in his forties or fifties with active or convalescent COVID-19. The chain combines TRBV12-5 with TRBJ1-2; the D gene is possibly TRBD1 (5 bases). DNA of the CDR3: TGTGCTAGTGGTGCGGGACTTCCTAGGTGGGGCTACACCTTC. Translating gives CASGAGLPRWGYTF.